This T cell receptor (beta chain) originates from a study of cytomegalovirus exposure and HLA in healthy donors. This cohort consisted of healthy bone marrow donors. PCR involved 60 Vbeta and 13 Jbeta primers. Profiling relied on immunoSEQ multiplex PCR, and the TCRdb table lists in-frame clones only, not all of them. The table includes about 100,000 clones, more than 75% detected once. Points from the study as a whole: Fewer N-insertions than the approximately 700-donor mean were reportedly shown by an Asian-associated ancestry cluster in a later analysis. High sensitivity and specificity were reportedly achieved when the classifier diagnosed cytomegalovirus status. Later analysis identified 15,000 to 20,000 TCR beta sequences associated with HLA alleles, using a false discovery rate threshold of 0.05.

CDR1 and CDR2 from the germline V gene are SNHLY and FYNNEI. The CDR3 length is 14 residues. V lost 8 bases to trimming and J lost 4 bases, with 18 bases between them. Details on this clone: Its antigen remains unidentified.

The chain couples TRBV2 to TRBJ2-7; D possibly corresponds to TRBD1 (5 bases). Sequencing input: PBMCs. This TCR derives from a woman aged 50 to 60 in good health and CMV-seropositive. This CDR3 is CASSTGPLDYEQYF. The CDR3 DNA is TGTGCCAGCTCCACAGGTCCTTTGGATTACGAGCAGTACTTC.